One sample yielded the 12 T cell receptor beta chains listed below, sequenced in a study of regulatory T cells in long-lasting Graves disease. Libraries of TCR beta came from iRepertoire HTBI primers plus Arm-PCR of CDR3 regions. TCRdb recomputed calls from the multiplex PCR reads with MiXCR, one row per CDR3 protein. The table lists around 400,000 distinct CDR3 sequences, around 15% of them singletons. Time point noted: newly diagnosed GD, antithyroid drugs for less than 3 months. Researchers made the TCR library from RNA that was extracted from PBMCs. The specimen comprised peripheral blood mononuclear cells (PBMCs), sampled at new diagnosis, from a patient treated with antithyroid drugs. These receptor sequences come from a female donor with Graves disease.

This clonotype occurred many times. The chain carries TRBV10-3 and TRBJ1-1; no definite D call. CDR1 ENHRY and CDR2 SYGVKD come from the germline V gene. Trimming took 0 bases from V and 2 from J, leaving 16 bases between them. The CDR3 is made up of 17 amino acids. The CDR3 reads CAISESISLYRNTEAFF. As DNA, the CDR3 is TGTGCCATCAGTGAGTCCATTTCCCTCTACAGAAACACTGAAGCTTTCTTT.

This clonotype was found a few times. The chain carries TRBV7-2 and TRBJ1-3; D possibly corresponds to TRBD1 (5 bases). The V and J ends lost 1 base and 0 bases respectively, with 7 bases between them. The CDR3 length is 15 residues. Per germline, CDR1 SGHTA and CDR2 FQGNSA. The DNA of the CDR3 is TGTGCCAGCAGCTTAGACAGGCCCTCTGGAAACACCATATATTTT. The encoded protein is CASSLDRPSGNTIYF.

This clonotype turned up a few times. The chain has TRBV12-3 or TRBV12-4 and TRBJ2-3, with TRBD2 matching over 13 bases. The ends lost 6 bases at V and 3 bases at J; junction bases unmatched: 6. CDR3 length: 16 residues. CDR3 bases: TGTGCCAGCAGCTGGGGACTAGCGGGATCAACAGATACGCAGTATTTT. This translates into CASSWGLAGSTDTQYF.

This clonotype was detected ten times or more. The V and J genes are TRBV4-3 and TRBJ2-6; D is unclear. The V end lost 0 bases, the J end lost 0 bases, and 12 bases lay between the germline ends. The CDR3 is made up of 18 amino acids. CDR1 and CDR2 (germline): LGHNA, YSLEER. As DNA, the CDR3 is TGCGCCAGCAGCCAAGATAGTAAACGGCTCTCTGGGGCCAACGTCCTGACTTTC. It codes for CASSQDSKRLSGANVLTF.

The genes are TRBV5-4 and TRBJ2-1; TRBD2 agrees at 8 bases. CDR1 SGHNT and CDR2 YYREEE come from the germline V gene (reference sequence). Trimming removed 0 bases from V and 9 bases from J; junction bases left unmatched: 11. This CDR3 is 16 amino acids long. The CDR3 bases are TGTGCCAGCAGCTTGGAGGGGACTAGAAGTCTGAGTGAGCAGTTCTTC. Protein: CASSLEGTRSLSEQFF.

This clonotype was detected ten times or more. The chain uses TRBV20-1 and TRBJ2-7, with D possibly being TRBD2 (5 bases). There are 15 residues in the CDR3. In germline, CDR1 is DFQATT, CDR2 SNEGSKA (reference sequence). Trimming removed 0 bases at V and 7 bases at J, with 19 bases between. In DNA, the CDR3 is TGCAGTGCTAGAGATCTCGCTAGCCCTAGGAGTGAGCAGTACTTC. Residues: CSARDLASPRSEQYF.

The chain links TRBV7-2 to TRBJ2-1; D may be TRBD2 (5 bases). CDR1 SGHTA and CDR2 FQGNSA come from the germline V gene. CDR3 length: 13 amino acids. Trimming left V 5 bases short and J 8 bases short, with 13 bases between. CDR3 nucleotides: TGTGCCAGCAGCCCTGCGAGAGGGTATGAGCAGTTCTTC. This codes for CASSPARGYEQFF. The full variable domain, in which reference TRBV7-2 and TRBJ2-1 provide the parts outside the CDR3, is GAGVSQSPSNKVTEKGKDVELRCDPISGHTALYWYRQSLGQGLEFLIYFQGNSAPDKSGLPSDRFSAERTGGSVSTLTIQRTQQEDSAVYLCASSPARGYEQFFGPGTRLTVL.

The V and J genes are TRBV5-5 and TRBJ1-2, with TRBD1 matching 8 bases. Trimming cost V 3 bases and J 4 bases; bases outside gene matches: 8. The CDR3 covers 15 residues. CDR1 and CDR2 (germline): SGHKS, YYEKEE (reference sequence). CDR3 sequence: CASSSNGQGGYGYTF. The CDR3 coding sequence is TGTGCCAGCAGCTCCAATGGACAGGGTGGCTATGGCTACACCTTC.

This clonotype was counted many times. The chain has TRBV5-1 and TRBJ1-6, with 9 bases fitting TRBD1. Germline V gene sequence: CDR1 SGHRS, CDR2 YFSETQ. The length of the CDR3 is 16 residues. Trimming took 3 bases from V and 4 from J; bases not matched to a gene: 5. The CDR3 sequence: CASSSGTGHYNSPLHF. The CDR3 nucleotides are TGCGCCAGCAGCTCCGGGACAGGGCATTATAATTCACCCCTCCACTTT.

This clonotype was detected a few times. This rearrangement joins TRBV19 to TRBJ2-2, with D possibly TRBD2 on 5 matching bases. Trimming cost V 6 bases and J 6 bases, with 14 bases left between them. CDR3 length equals 14 residues. In germline, CDR1 is LNHDA, CDR2 SQIVND (reference sequence). The CDR3: CASRDEGGAGELFF. The DNA of the CDR3 is TGTGCCAGTAGAGACGAGGGCGGAGCCGGGGAGCTGTTTTTT.

This clonotype was picked up many times. The V call is TRBV30, the J call TRBJ1-1; D is undetermined. Trimming took 1 base from V and 4 from J, leaving 10 bases between them. The CDR3 length is 13 residues. The germline gives CDR1 GTSNPN, CDR2 SVGIG (reference sequence). CDR3 DNA: TGTGCCTGGAGTGCTAGAAGGTTCACTGAAGCTTTCTTT. The encoded protein is CAWSARRFTEAFF.

This clonotype was detected many times. The genes are TRBV12-3 or TRBV12-4 and TRBJ2-5; 11 nucleotides agree with TRBD2. The J segment lost 1 base and the V segment lost 5 bases, leaving 9 bases of the junction unmatched. The CDR3 covers 17 residues. This CDR3 reads CASSHTTSGNSQETQYF. The CDR3 nucleotides are TGTGCCAGCAGTCATACGACTAGCGGGAACTCCCAAGAGACCCAGTACTTC.